This T cell receptor beta chain appears in the sequencing data of a study of T cells and Merkel cell carcinoma outcomes. Trimming cost V 2 bases and J 3 bases, with 8 bases left between them. Germline CDR1 and CDR2: MNHEY and SMNVEV (reference sequence). The CDR3 has 13 residues. Study results and caveats: Merkel cell carcinoma outcomes were reportedly predicted by repertoire and T-cell density.

Measured with immunoSEQ multiplex PCR; TCRdb has only the in-frame clones, and not every one. In the table there are about 12,000 clones, less than 97% of which are singletons. For this clone: What it recognizes is unknown.

The receptor was derived from a human donor with Merkel cell carcinoma. The sample consisted of tumor tissue from Merkel cell carcinoma. The chain has TRBV27 and TRBJ2-7; D perhaps matches TRBD1 (6 bases). CDR3 loop: CASSLIQGYEQYF. CDR3 nucleotides: TGTGCCAGCAGTTTAATACAGGGCTACGAGCAGTACTTC.